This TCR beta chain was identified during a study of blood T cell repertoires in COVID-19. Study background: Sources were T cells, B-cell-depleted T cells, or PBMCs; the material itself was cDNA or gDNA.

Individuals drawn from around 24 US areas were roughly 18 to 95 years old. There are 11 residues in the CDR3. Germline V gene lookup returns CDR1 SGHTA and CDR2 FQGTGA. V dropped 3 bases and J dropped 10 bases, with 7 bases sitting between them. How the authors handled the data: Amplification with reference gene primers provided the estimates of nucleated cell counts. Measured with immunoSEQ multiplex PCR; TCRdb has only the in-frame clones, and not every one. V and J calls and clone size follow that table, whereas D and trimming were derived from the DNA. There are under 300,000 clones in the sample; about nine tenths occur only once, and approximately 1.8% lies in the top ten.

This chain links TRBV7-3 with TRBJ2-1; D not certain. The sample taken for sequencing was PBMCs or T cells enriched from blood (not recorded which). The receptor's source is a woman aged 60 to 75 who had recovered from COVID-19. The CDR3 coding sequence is TGTGCCAGCAGCTTGGCCGAAGAGCAGTTCTTC. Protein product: CASSLAEEQFF.